This T cell receptor beta chain derives from a study of T cell repertoires in cytomegalovirus infection. At the level of the study: The authors relied on CMV epitopes, both recently identified HLA-C-restricted and well-studied HLA-B-restricted.

With regard to this clonotype: Its antigen remains unidentified.

With 3 bases clipped from V and 6 bases from J, the junction kept 3 bases outside the gene matches. There are 15 residues in the CDR3. Germline V gives CDR1 LNHDA, CDR2 SQIVND (reference sequence). Study-wide findings and caveats: CMV-specific TCR beta clonotypes restricted by HLA-C dominated the ex vivo response.

MiXCR was run by TCRdb on the reads, yielding one entry per CDR3 protein. Seen here are approximately 390,000 distinct CDR3 sequences, approximately 30% observed once, and the top ten hold roughly 14%. The sample was cultured PBMCs, taken from culture after CMV antigen stimulation. This sequence was found in a human donor in good health (CMV status not recorded). Some clones in this sample may be carry-over from other donors' samples. The chain is built from TRBV19 and TRBJ2-3, with TRBD2 matching over 13 bases. The CDR3 here is CASSIGLAGVDTQYF. CDR3 coding DNA: TGTGCCAGTAGTATCGGACTAGCGGGAGTCGATACGCAGTATTTT. The whole variable domain, filled in from reference TRBV19 and TRBJ2-3, reads DGGITQSPKYLFRKEGQNVTLSCEQNLNHDAMYWYRQDPGQGLRLIYYSQIVNDFQKGDIAEGYSVSREKKESFPLTVTSAQKNPTAFYLCASSIGLAGVDTQYFGPGTRLTVL.